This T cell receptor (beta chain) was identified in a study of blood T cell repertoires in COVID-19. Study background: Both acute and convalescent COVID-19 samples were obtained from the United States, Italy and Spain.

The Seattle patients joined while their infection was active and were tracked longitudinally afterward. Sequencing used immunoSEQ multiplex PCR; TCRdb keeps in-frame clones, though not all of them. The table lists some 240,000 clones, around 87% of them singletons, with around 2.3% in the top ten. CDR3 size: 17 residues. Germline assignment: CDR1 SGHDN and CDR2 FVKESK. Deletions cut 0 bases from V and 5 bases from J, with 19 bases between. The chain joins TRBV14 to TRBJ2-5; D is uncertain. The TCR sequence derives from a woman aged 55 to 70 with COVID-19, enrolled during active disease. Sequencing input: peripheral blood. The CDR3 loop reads CASSQELGATFVETQYF. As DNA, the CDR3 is TGTGCCAGCAGCCAAGAACTGGGCGCTACCTTTGTGGAGACCCAGTACTTC.